The next 32 T cell receptor beta chains were all read from a single sample in a study of vaccination effects on CD4 cells after COVID-19. What these receptors recognize is not known. Prior to sequencing, the ViraFEST assay stimulated PBMC with viral peptide pools, which expanded the antigen-specific CD4+ T cells. Subsequent to a culture period of more than 8 days, CD4+ T cells were isolated. It was two doses of either the BNT162b2 or mRNA-1273 vaccine that participants received. Sequenced by immunoSEQ multiplex PCR; TCRdb stores in-frame clones only, minus some. The sample holds some 29,000 clones; more than 55% are singletons and the top ten take about 8.7%. Here the sequenced sample was CD4+ T cells from PBMCs cultured with SARS-CoV-2 spike peptides, taken after COVID-19 vaccination. All receptors derive from a human donor who received a COVID-19 vaccine.

In DNA form, the CDR3 reads TGTGCCAGCAGCCACCGACAGGGAATCACTGAAGCTTTCTTT. It codes for CASSHRQGITEAFF. V usage is TRBV7-2 and J usage is TRBJ1-1; 7 positions match TRBD1. Germline V gives CDR1 SGHTA, CDR2 FQGNSA. CDR3 length equals 14 residues. Unmatched junction bases numbered 7, after V lost 5 bases and J lost 4 bases.

This clone was detected once. V usage is TRBV4-1 and J usage is TRBJ1-1; 9 positions match TRBD1. CDR3 length: 19 amino acids. CDR1 is MGHRA, CDR2 YSYEKL, per germline. V was pared by 2 bases and J by 0 bases, with 13 bases of the junction left unmatched. In DNA form, the CDR3 reads TGCGCCAGCAGCCAACCGCTGCAGGTCCGGGACAGGGTGAACACTGAAGCTTTCTTT. Residues: CASSQPLQVRDRVNTEAFF.

This sequence joins TRBV7-9 and TRBJ1-2; 10 bases are shared with TRBD1. Germline values: CDR1 SEHNR, CDR2 FQNEAQ (reference sequence). The CDR3 runs to 13 residues. Unmatched junction bases numbered 5, after V lost 5 bases and J lost 8 bases. In nucleotides, the CDR3 is TGTGCCAGCAGCAGTCGGACAGGGGGGGGCTACACCTTC. Residues: CASSSRTGGGYTF.

The rearrangement links TRBV9 to TRBJ2-3, with D perhaps matching TRBD2 (7 bases). V lost 2 bases to trimming and J lost 1 base, with 11 bases between them. The CDR3 has 15 residues. From germline, CDR1 is SGDLS and CDR2 YYNGEE. The DNA of the CDR3 is TGTGCCAGCAGCGTGGGGGGGGCCCGCACAGATACGCAGTATTTT. It is translated as CASSVGGARTDTQYF.

The chain is built from TRBV5-1 and TRBJ1-4; D remains ambiguous. Trimming pared 2 bases from V and 8 bases from J, leaving 13 bases between. The germline V gene encodes CDR1 SGHRS and CDR2 YFSETQ. The CDR3 totals 14 residues. CDR3 bases: TGCGCCAGCAGCTTCAATACAGTAGGAGAAAAACTGTTTTTT. This translates into CASSFNTVGEKLFF. The whole variable domain, remainder taken from reference TRBV5-1 and TRBJ1-4, is KAGVTQTPRYLIKTRGQQVTLSCSPISGHRSVSWYQQTPGQGLQFLFEYFSETQRNKGNFPGRFSGRQFSNSRSEMNVSTLELGDSALYLCASSFNTVGEKLFFGSGTQLSVL.

This clone was seen a handful of times. The chain employs TRBV2 and TRBJ1-1, with D unclear. V was trimmed by 4 bases and J by 7 bases, leaving 7 bases between them. The germline V gene encodes CDR1 SNHLY and CDR2 FYNNEI. The CDR3 is 11 residues long. The CDR3 region has the DNA TGTGCCAGCAGTGTAAGGGTTGAAGCTTTCTTT. Amino acids: CASSVRVEAFF.

The V call is TRBV10-1, the J call TRBJ2-1; 10 bases map to TRBD2. Germline CDR1 WNHNN, CDR2 SYGVQD (reference sequence). With 1 base clipped from V and 10 bases from J, the junction kept 10 bases outside the gene matches. This CDR3 is built from 16 residues. The CDR3 DNA is TGCGCCAGCAGTGAGTTTCAAAGGACTAGCGGAGTCGAGCAGTTCTTC. It codes for CASSEFQRTSGVEQFF.

The chain employs TRBV7-9 and TRBJ2-1; D call uncertain. The germline V gene has CDR1 SEHNR and CDR2 FQNEAQ (reference sequence). V was cut by 6 bases and J by 4 bases, with 4 bases left in between. This CDR3 has 11 residues. The CDR3 loop is CASRYYNEQFF. In DNA, the CDR3 is TGTGCCAGCAGATATTACAATGAGCAGTTCTTC.

The chain uses TRBV10-1 and TRBJ2-2; D perhaps matches TRBD2 (6 bases). Germline CDR1 WNHNN, CDR2 SYGVQD (reference sequence). Trimming took off 5 bases at V and 4 bases at J, with 11 bases between the two ends. The CDR3 loop spans 14 amino acids. CDR3 protein: CASSYREITGELFF. The CDR3 region has the DNA TGCGCCAGCAGTTACCGGGAGATCACCGGGGAGCTGTTTTTT.

The rearrangement links TRBV5-1 to TRBJ2-5; the D call may be TRBD1 or TRBD2 (5 bases each). Germline V gene lookup returns CDR1 SGHRS and CDR2 YFSETQ. V gave up 4 bases and J gave up 4 bases, with 20 bases separating them. The CDR3 loop spans 16 amino acids. CDR3 nucleotides: TGCGCCAGCAGCCGACGGACTCGGGCGCAGGGAGAGACCCAGTACTTC. Its protein is CASSRRTRAQGETQYF.

V usage is TRBV19 and J usage is TRBJ1-6; weak D call: TRBD1 (5 bases). In germline, CDR1 is LNHDA, CDR2 SQIVND (reference sequence). The V gene lost 3 bases and the J gene lost 7 bases, with 10 bases spanning the gap. The CDR3 has 14 residues. The CDR3 region has the DNA TGTGCCAGTAGTATCTTTGAGGGGAATTCACCCCTCCACTTT. Its protein product is CASSIFEGNSPLHF. The full variable domain, with the rest looked up from reference TRBV19 and TRBJ1-6, is DGGITQSPKYLFRKEGQNVTLSCEQNLNHDAMYWYRQDPGQGLRLIYYSQIVNDFQKGDIAEGYSVSREKKESFPLTVTSAQKNPTAFYLCASSIFEGNSPLHFGNGTRLTVT.

This clone was seen just once. This sequence joins TRBV15 and TRBJ2-5; a weak D match, TRBD1 (5 bases). This CDR3 has 14 amino acids. With 0 bases removed from V and 5 bases from J, the gap between germline ends came to 10 bases. Germline values: CDR1 LNHNV, CDR2 YYDKDF (reference sequence). The CDR3 is CATSRDQGSETQYF. CDR3 nucleotides: TGTGCCACCAGCAGAGACCAGGGATCGGAGACCCAGTACTTC.

The J gene is TRBJ2-7, the V gene TRBV19, with 7 bases aligning to TRBD1. The CDR3 has 15 residues. Germline V gene lookup returns CDR1 LNHDA and CDR2 SQIVND (reference sequence). Unmatched junction bases numbered 8, after V lost 6 bases and J lost 0 bases. CDR3 protein: CASSVQGTSSYEQYF. In DNA form, the CDR3 reads TGTGCCAGTAGCGTACAGGGGACCTCCTCCTACGAGCAGTACTTC. Variable domain in full (rest from reference TRBV19 and TRBJ2-7): DGGITQSPKYLFRKEGQNVTLSCEQNLNHDAMYWYRQDPGQGLRLIYYSQIVNDFQKGDIAEGYSVSREKKESFPLTVTSAQKNPTAFYLCASSVQGTSSYEQYFGPGTRLTVT.

This chain uses TRBV24-1 with TRBJ2-3; D gene ambiguous. Looked up from germline, CDR1 is KGHDR and CDR2 is SFDVKD. The CDR3 is 13 residues long. V gave up 5 bases and J gave up 2 bases, with 7 bases separating them. CDR3 in DNA: TGTGCCACCAGTGGAAGTTCCACAGATACGCAGTATTTT. The encoded protein is CATSGSSTDTQYF.

This clone was seen only a few times. The gene calls are TRBV12-2 and TRBJ2-3; the D segment call TRBD2 is taken from the table without a DNA check. TRBV12-2 has pseudogene status. The CDR3 runs to 22 residues. CDR3 nucleotides: TGTGCAAGTCGCTTAGGCCCTGTTGCTACTAGCGGGGGGCTCCGATACACAGATACGCAGTATTTT. It is translated as CASRLGPVATSGGLRYTDTQYF.

The rearrangement links TRBV4-2 to TRBJ2-1; 7 nucleotides match TRBD2. Germline values: CDR1 LGHNA, CDR2 YNFKEQ. The CDR3 has 15 residues. With 0 bases clipped from V and 7 bases from J, the junction kept 6 bases outside the gene matches. The chain's CDR3 is CASSQEAQAGNEQFF. CDR3 bases: TGTGCCAGCAGCCAAGAGGCCCAAGCGGGGAATGAGCAGTTCTTC.

This chain links TRBV6-1 with TRBJ2-2, with D unclear. This CDR3 comprises 14 residues. The germline V gene encodes CDR1 MNHNS and CDR2 SASEGT. V was shortened by 3 bases and J by 6 bases, with 11 bases between the two germline ends. CDR3 loop: CASSEIEEAGELFF. The CDR3 nucleotides are TGTGCCAGCAGTGAGATTGAGGAAGCCGGGGAGCTGTTTTTT.

This clone appeared a few times. This chain uses TRBV15 with TRBJ2-1; D unclear. Germline CDR1 is LNHNV and CDR2 is YYDKDF (reference sequence). V lost 1 base to trimming and J lost 0 bases, with 10 bases between them. CDR3 length equals 16 residues. CDR3 sequence: CATSRGAASSYNEQFF. The CDR3 nucleotides are TGTGCCACCAGCAGAGGCGCGGCGAGCTCCTACAATGAGCAGTTCTTC.

The J gene is TRBJ2-3, the V gene TRBV3-1 (or the pseudogene TRBV3-2), with 13 positions matching TRBD2. Germline trimming cut 0 bases from V and 2 bases from J; bases unmatched to any gene: 5. This CDR3 is built from 18 residues. In germline, CDR1 is LGHDT, CDR2 YNNKEL (reference sequence). The CDR3 spells CASSQDRGLAGITDTQYF. DNA of the CDR3: TGTGCCAGCAGCCAAGATCGGGGACTAGCGGGGATCACAGATACGCAGTATTTT.

V is TRBV9 and J is TRBJ1-3; D is ambiguous. CDR1 is SGDLS and CDR2 is YYNGEE in the germline V gene. Trimming cost V 0 bases and J 2 bases, with 9 bases left between them. The length of the CDR3 is 15 residues. The CDR3 reads CASSVGSTAGNTIYF. CDR3 coding DNA: TGTGCCAGCAGCGTAGGGAGCACAGCTGGAAACACCATATATTTT.

The V and J genes are TRBV4-1 and TRBJ1-4; D is undetermined. CDR3 length: 14 residues. Germline lookup yields CDR1 MGHRA and CDR2 YSYEKL. Trimming took off 1 base at V and 8 bases at J, with 11 bases between the two ends. The CDR3 DNA reads as TGCGCCAGCAGCCAAGCGGCGGGAATCGAAAAACTGTTTTTT. It encodes CASSQAAGIEKLFF.

V usage is TRBV11-2 and J usage is TRBJ2-7, with 14 bases aligning to TRBD2. The CDR3 is made up of 15 amino acids. Germline CDR1 and CDR2: SGHAT and FQNNGV. V shed 7 bases and J 7 bases; nucleotides not matched to a gene: 9. The CDR3 DNA reads TGTGCCAGCAAACTCCAGGGACTAGCGGGAGTGGAGCAGTACTTC. This gives the protein CASKLQGLAGVEQYF. The variable domain in full, completed from reference TRBV11-2 and TRBJ2-7, reads EAGVAQSPRYKIIEKRQSVAFWCNPISGHATLYWYQQILGQGPKLLIQFQNNGVVDDSQLPKDRFSAERLKGVDSTLKIQPAKLEDSAVYLCASKLQGLAGVEQYFGPGTRLTVT.

The chain employs TRBV11-2 and TRBJ2-3; D remains unclear. Germline-derived CDR1 and CDR2 are SGHAT and FQNNGV. CDR3 length: 14 amino acids. Trimming cost V 5 bases and J 2 bases, with 11 bases left between them. Here the CDR3 reads CASSPKTNTDTQYF. In DNA, the CDR3 is TGTGCCAGCAGCCCAAAGACAAACACAGATACGCAGTATTTT.

This sequence joins TRBV14 and TRBJ1-2; D is possibly TRBD1 (5 bases). The CDR3 loop spans 15 amino acids. Germline V gene lookup returns CDR1 SGHDN and CDR2 FVKESK. Trimming removed 0 bases from V and 6 bases from J, with 14 bases in between. The CDR3 spells CASSQDTWGVNGYTF. CDR3 sequence (DNA): TGTGCCAGCAGCCAAGATACGTGGGGGGTCAATGGCTACACCTTC.

The chain uses TRBV6-5 and TRBJ2-2, with TRBD2 matching 12 bases. The germline gives CDR1 MNHEY, CDR2 SVGAGI. The CDR3 loop spans 16 amino acids. V lost 2 bases, J lost 5 bases, and 3 bases stayed unmatched. The CDR3 region has the DNA TGTGCCAGCAGTTACCTAGCGGGGGGGCCTACCGGGGAGCTGTTTTTT. It codes for CASSYLAGGPTGELFF.

This clone was observed once. The gene calls are TRBV18 and TRBJ2-7; 9 bases are shared with TRBD1. CDR1 and CDR2 from the germline V gene are KGHSH and LQKENI. The CDR3 totals 14 residues. The junction had 4 bases not matched to a gene; V was cut back by 6 bases and J by 1 base. The CDR3 sequence: CASSLQGASYEQYF. The DNA of the CDR3 is TGTGCCAGCTCGCTACAGGGGGCGTCCTACGAGCAGTACTTC.

V is TRBV6-5 and J is TRBJ1-5, with 9 bases that match TRBD1. The CDR3 extends over 13 amino acids. The V gene end was trimmed by 8 bases and the J gene end by 2 bases; junction bases not matched to a gene: 1. In germline, CDR1 is MNHEY, CDR2 SVGAGI. In DNA, the CDR3 is TGTGCCAGCTGGACAGGGGGCAATCAGCCCCAGCATTTT. Protein: CASWTGGNQPQHF.

The chain is built from TRBV2 and TRBJ1-1; D possibly corresponds to TRBD1 (5 bases). This CDR3 comprises 16 residues. V lost 6 bases and J 2 bases, leaving 19 bases between the germline ends. Germline V gene data show CDR1 as SNHLY and CDR2 as FYNNEI. CDR3 loop: CASSRPTDGLNTEAFF. The CDR3 DNA follows: TGTGCCAGCAGCCGCCCGACAGACGGGCTTAACACTGAAGCTTTCTTT.

This clone was counted only a few times. V gene TRBV6-1 combines with J gene TRBJ1-1; TRBD1 matches at 7 bases. V was clipped by 5 bases and J by 0 bases; unmatched bases: 18. The V gene's germline CDR1 is MNHNS and CDR2 SASEGT. This CDR3 is 19 amino acids long. The CDR3 region is CASSKGTAALRMMNTEAFF. The CDR3 region has the DNA TGTGCCAGCAGTAAAGGGACAGCGGCTTTGAGGATGATGAACACTGAAGCTTTCTTT.

The chain recombines TRBV11-2 with TRBJ2-5, with 8 bases fitting TRBD1. V lost 6 bases, J lost 2 bases, and 11 bases stayed unmatched. The CDR3 spans 16 residues. Germline CDR1 is SGHAT and CDR2 is FQNNGV. Here the CDR3 reads CASRYLSGTGQETQYF. The CDR3 DNA is TGTGCCAGCAGATATCTCTCCGGGACAGGTCAAGAGACCCAGTACTTC.

The V and J genes are TRBV2 and TRBJ2-7; 11 bases match TRBD2. The germline V gene encodes CDR1 SNHLY and CDR2 FYNNEI. The trim removed 7 bases at V and 1 base at J, leaving 9 bases unmatched. This CDR3 has 16 amino acids. This CDR3 reads CASTGVTSGGSYEQYF. The CDR3 bases are TGTGCCAGCACCGGTGTCACTAGCGGGGGATCCTACGAGCAGTACTTC.

This clone has more than one count but fewer than ten. This rearrangement joins TRBV29-1 to TRBJ1-2; TRBD1 is a possible D gene (5 bases). There are 12 residues in the CDR3. Germline V CDR1 and CDR2: SQVTM, ANQGSEA. Between the trimmed V and J ends, which lost 8 bases and 2 bases, there was a span of 12 bases. CDR3 in amino acids: CSTGTVNYGYTF. The CDR3 region has the DNA TGCAGCACCGGGACTGTAAACTATGGCTACACCTTC.